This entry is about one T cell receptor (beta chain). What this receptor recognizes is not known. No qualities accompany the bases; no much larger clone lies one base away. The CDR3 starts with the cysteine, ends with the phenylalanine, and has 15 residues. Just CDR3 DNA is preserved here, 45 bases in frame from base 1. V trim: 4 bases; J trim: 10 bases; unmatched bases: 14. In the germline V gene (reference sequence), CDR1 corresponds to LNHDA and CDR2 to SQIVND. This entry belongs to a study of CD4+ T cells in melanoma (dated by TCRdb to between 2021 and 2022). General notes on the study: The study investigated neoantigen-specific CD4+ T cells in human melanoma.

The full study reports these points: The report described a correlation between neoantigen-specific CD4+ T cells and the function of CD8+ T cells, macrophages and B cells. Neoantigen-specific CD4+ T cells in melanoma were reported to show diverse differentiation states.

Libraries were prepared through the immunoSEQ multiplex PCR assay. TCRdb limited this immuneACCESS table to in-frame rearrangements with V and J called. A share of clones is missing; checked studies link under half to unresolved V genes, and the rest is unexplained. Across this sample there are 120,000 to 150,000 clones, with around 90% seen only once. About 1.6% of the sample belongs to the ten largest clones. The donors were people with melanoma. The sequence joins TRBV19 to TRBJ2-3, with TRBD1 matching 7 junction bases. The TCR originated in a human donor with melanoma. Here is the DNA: TGTGCCAGTAGTAAAGGGGGCGCAGCCCTTGTTCCGCAGTATTTT. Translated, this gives CASSKGGAALVPQYF.